The sequence of this T cell receptor beta chain was determined in a study of blood T cells in healthy people across ages. A few counts support this clonotype. Its antigen is undetermined. General study findings and limits: Naive T cell percentage showed a strong correlation with TCR beta diversity. The recorded TCR beta diversity per million T cells decreased in a roughly linear manner with age.

Germline lookup yields CDR1 SGHTA and CDR2 FQGNSA. Trimming took 5 bases from V and 0 from J; bases not matched to a gene: 6. This CDR3 has 16 amino acids. PCR was performed a second time for about 7 to 11 cycles using a sample-barcoded 5' primer and a J-beta primer mix. A single record per CDR3 protein comes from TCRdb applying MiXCR to the 5' RACE reads. This table holds about 540,000 distinct CDR3 sequences, about 25% found once. These data were also filed under a second study, of T cells of mothers and their children. That source adds: In the second PCR, M1S primer introduced barcodes and 2-4 random bases.

This sequence joins TRBV7-2 and TRBJ1-2, with 10 bases matching TRBD1. Sequencing was done on a sample of blood. This TCR came from a boy younger than 18 in good health. CDR3 loop: CASSPRQGAPNYGYTF. The CDR3 DNA reads as TGTGCCAGCAGCCCGAGACAGGGGGCGCCTAACTATGGCTACACCTTC.